This is a list of T cell receptor beta chains from one sample in a study of persistence of HIV-infected CD4 T cells. These receptors have no identified antigens. TCRdb's copy holds only in-frame clones and misses some; the assay was immunoSEQ multiplex PCR. The sample yields more than 30,000 clones, 82% seen once. Specimen: CD4+ T cells sorted from PBMCs after 18-hour stimulation, collected from a patient who received antiretroviral therapy. These receptors came from an adult woman with HIV who was CMV-seropositive. The CDR3 runs from the conserved cysteine through the conserved F or W. D genes are given only for firm matches. Clone size is given for some rows only: seen once, a few or many times, or a class if the clone is expanded.

v_gene	abundance	len	d_gene	j_gene	CDR3aa	CDR3nt
TRBV6-1	once	13	-	TRBJ2-1	CASSEEGGLGGFF	TGTGCCAGCAGTGAAGAGGGCGGGTTAGGGGGGTTCTTC
TRBV19	-	15	-	TRBJ2-2	CASSVGASNTGELFF	TGTGCCAGTAGTGTGGGAGCCTCGAACACCGGGGAGCTGTTTTTT
TRBV5-1	-	15	TRBD1	TRBJ1-5	CASSLGDRAGQPQHF	TGCGCCAGCAGCTTGGGAGACAGGGCTGGCCAGCCCCAGCATTTT
TRBV6-4	-	15	TRBD2	TRBJ2-3	CASSVLAGASDTQYF	TGTGCCAGCAGTGTTCTAGCGGGGGCATCAGATACGCAGTATTTT
TRBV28	-	15	TRBD2	TRBJ2-1	CASSPGLAVYNEQFF	TGTGCCAGCAGTCCGGGACTAGCGGTCTACAATGAGCAGTTCTTC
TRBV20-1	-	11	-	TRBJ1-1	CSARLALEAFF	TGCAGTGCTAGGTTGGCCCTGGAAGCTTTCTTT
TRBV19	few	16	TRBD1	TRBJ2-7	CASSQKGAGGINEQYF	TGTGCCAGTAGTCAAAAAGGGGCAGGGGGCATCAACGAGCAGTACTTC
TRBV6-2/TRBV6-3	-	14	-	TRBJ1-5	CASSYRGDNQPQHF	TGTGCCAGCAGTTACCGGGGGGACAATCAGCCCCAGCATTTT
TRBV28	-	14	-	TRBJ1-2	CASVTGTLNYGYTF	TGTGCCAGCGTGACCGGTACGCTTAACTATGGCTACACCTTC
TRBV9	-	13	-	TRBJ1-1	CASSVLGGTEAFF	TGTGCCAGCAGCGTATTAGGCGGGACTGAAGCTTTCTTT
TRBV5-6	-	15	-	TRBJ2-2	CASSSLRLTSGELFF	TGTGCCAGCAGCTCCCTTCGACTGACTAGCGGGGAGCTGTTTTTT
TRBV5-6	-	15	-	TRBJ1-5	CASSRRRPNNQPQHF	TGTGCCAGCAGCCGCCGGAGACCCAACAATCAGCCCCAGCATTTT
TRBV16	-	13	-	TRBJ1-6	CASSQGARQPLHF	TGTGCCAGCAGCCAGGGTGCACGCCAACCCCTCCACTTT
TRBV4-1	-	15	-	TRBJ2-2	CASSQDLWLTGELFF	TGCGCCAGCAGCCAAGATCTGTGGCTCACCGGGGAGCTGTTTTTT
TRBV27	few	13	-	TRBJ1-4	CASSAIFGEKLFF	TGTGCCAGCAGTGCTATTTTCGGGGAAAAACTGTTTTTT
TRBV5-1	once	12	-	TRBJ2-3	CASSLFTDTQYF	TGCGCCAGCAGCCTGTTTACAGATACGCAGTATTTT
TRBV18	-	17	TRBD1	TRBJ2-6	CASSIGGPSSGANVLTF	TGTGCCAGCTCAATAGGGGGCCCGAGCTCTGGGGCCAACGTCCTGACTTTC
TRBV30	-	16	-	TRBJ2-6	CAWNPPGNSGANVLTF	TGTGCCTGGAACCCCCCTGGTAACTCTGGGGCCAACGTCCTGACTTTC
TRBV5-4	-	14	TRBD1	TRBJ2-7	CASSKDRTSEEQYF	TGTGCCAGCAGCAAGGACAGGACCTCAGAGGAGCAGTACTTC
TRBV3-1/TRBV3-2	-	10	-	TRBJ2-7	CASSQSEQYF	TGTGCCAGCAGCCAAAGCGAGCAGTACTTC
TRBV27	-	15	TRBD2	TRBJ2-7	CASSLRGGSSYEQYF	TGTGCCAGCAGTTTACGCGGGGGAAGCTCCTACGAGCAGTACTTC
TRBV2	once	12	-	TRBJ2-1	CASRPDSNEQFF	TGTGCCAGCAGACCCGACTCCAATGAGCAGTTCTTC
TRBV27	-	15	TRBD1	TRBJ2-7	CASSSTGVMTVEQYF	TGTGCCAGCAGTTCGACAGGGGTAATGACCGTCGAGCAGTACTTC
TRBV19	-	14	TRBD1	TRBJ1-2	CASSRTGGNYGYTF	TGTGCCAGTAGTAGGACAGGGGGAAACTATGGCTACACCTTC
TRBV3-1/TRBV3-2	-	14	-	TRBJ2-3	CASSQGPATDTQYF	TGTGCCAGCAGCCAAGGGCCTGCGACAGATACGCAGTATTTT
TRBV6-5	-	15	TRBD2	TRBJ2-2	CASSTGTSGGGELFF	TGTGCCAGCAGCACCGGGACTAGCGGGGGAGGGGAGCTGTTTTTT
TRBV28	-	16	TRBD2	TRBJ2-3	CASSLTGTSGSYTQYF	TGTGCCAGCAGTTTAACCGGGACTAGCGGGAGTTATACGCAGTATTTT
TRBV6-6	-	14	-	TRBJ1-2	CASSYSGHTYGYTF	TGTGCCAGCAGTTACTCGGGACACACCTATGGCTACACCTTC
TRBV11-3	-	15	TRBD2	TRBJ2-1	CASSWGTSDYNEQFF	TGTGCCAGCAGCTGGGGGACTAGCGACTACAATGAGCAGTTCTTC
TRBV11-3	-	11	-	TRBJ2-5	CASSRRETQYF	TGTGCCAGCAGCAGGCGGGAGACCCAGTACTTC
TRBV20-1	-	15	TRBD1	TRBJ1-2	CSASPRGQGNYGYTF	TGCAGTGCTAGTCCCCGTGGACAGGGAAACTATGGCTACACCTTC
TRBV19	-	13	-	TRBJ1-1	CASSVGSNTEAFF	TGTGCCAGTAGTGTCGGATCGAACACTGAAGCTTTCTTT
TRBV5-4	-	13	-	TRBJ2-7	CASSSEEVHEQYF	TGTGCCAGCAGCTCGGAAGAGGTCCACGAGCAGTACTTC
TRBV7-8	-	19	-	TRBJ1-2	CASSLKNRRQGTSNRGYTF	TGTGCCAGCAGCTTAAAGAACAGGCGCCAAGGTACTTCTAATCGTGGCTACACCTTC
TRBV7-9	few	14	-	TRBJ1-1	CASSFGQTGTEAFF	TGTGCCAGCAGCTTTGGACAGACGGGGACTGAAGCTTTCTTT
TRBV19	-	15	TRBD2	TRBJ2-5	CASSPGLAGGGTQYF	TGTGCCAGTAGTCCGGGACTAGCGGGGGGAGGGACCCAGTACTTC
TRBV12-3/TRBV12-4	few	13	TRBD1	TRBJ1-1	CASSIPGTGRAFF	TGTGCCAGCAGTATCCCCGGGACAGGGAGAGCTTTCTTT
TRBV6-4	-	15	-	TRBJ2-6	CASSGQASGANVLTF	TGTGCCAGCAGTGGACAGGCCTCTGGGGCCAACGTCCTGACTTTC
TRBV7-3	few	14	-	TRBJ1-2	CASSAGASEYGYTF	TGTGCCAGCAGTGCAGGGGCATCCGAATATGGCTACACCTTC
TRBV11-3	-	13	-	TRBJ2-2	CASKNDNTGELFF	TGTGCCAGCAAGAATGACAACACCGGGGAGCTGTTTTTT
TRBV6-5	-	15	TRBD1	TRBJ2-3	CASSLGQGFMIMQYF	TGTGCCAGCAGCCTGGGACAGGGGTTTATGATAATGCAGTATTTT